The next 4 T cell receptor beta chains were all read from a single sample in a study of T cells in Graves' hyperthyroidism and ophthalmopathy. RNA transcripts were the template for amplifying TCR beta CDR3 regions. First-round RT-PCR targeting the TCR CDR3 was performed with the HTBI primer set. In TCRdb, the multiplex PCR reads were re-called with MiXCR into one record per CDR3 protein. The sample shows a few hundred thousand distinct CDR3 sequences, 15% to 18% of them seen only once. The sequenced material came from blood. The receptor source for this set is a woman younger than 45 with Graves' hyperthyroidism.

The chain employs TRBV5-1 and TRBJ2-2; perhaps TRBD2 as D (6 bases). Trimming removed 7 bases from V and 2 bases from J, with 18 bases in between. The CDR3 covers 16 residues. CDR1 SGHRS and CDR2 YFSETQ come from the germline V gene. CDR3 in amino acids: CASSAGDSINTGELFF. The CDR3 DNA follows: TGCGCCAGCTCCGCCGGGGACTCTATCAACACCGGGGAGCTGTTTTTT.

This clonotype has just one count. The rearrangement uses TRBV12-3 or TRBV12-4 and TRBJ2-3, with D unclear. This CDR3 comprises 12 residues. V lost 6 bases to trimming and J lost 4 bases, with 8 bases between them. The CDR3 here is CASSRGADTQYF. CDR3 sequence (DNA): TGTGCCAGCAGCAGAGGCGCAGATACGCAGTATTTT.

This clonotype was seen ten or more times. V usage is TRBV28 and J usage is TRBJ2-6; the D is unclear. V was shortened by 4 bases and J by 0 bases, with 7 bases between the two germline ends. The CDR3 has 15 amino acids. The germline CDR1 and CDR2 sequences are MDHEN and SYDVKM. CDR3 region: CASSSLISGANVLTF. DNA for the CDR3: TGTGCCAGCAGTTCCCTGATCTCTGGGGCCAACGTCCTGACTTTC.

This sequence joins TRBV20-1 and TRBJ2-4, with no clear D. CDR3 length equals 15 residues. Germline assignment: CDR1 DFQATT and CDR2 SNEGSKA (reference sequence). V gave up 0 bases and J gave up 0 bases, with 9 bases separating them. CDR3 region: CSARDRVLAKNIQYF. CDR3 nucleotides: TGCAGTGCTAGAGATCGAGTGCTAGCCAAAAACATTCAGTACTTC.